The 19 T cell receptor beta chains presented below share a single source sample, sequenced in a study of vaccination and CD4 T cells after COVID-19. No antigen is known for these receptors. Treatment defined: approximately nine-day PBMC culture with coronavirus spike peptide pools or control peptides (ViraFEST assay). Once obtained from cultured CD4+ T cells, the DNA was sequenced using the Oncomine TCR Beta short-read assay. TCRdb re-derived calls from the PCR reads in MiXCR, one entry per CDR3 protein. The sample holds around 20,000 distinct CDR3 sequences; 40% are singletons and the top ten take 7% to 9.5%. The sequenced sample was CD4+ T cells from blood, cultured in vitro, obtained after SARS-CoV-2 vaccination. All receptors come from a human donor who had recovered from COVID-19.

The chain recombines TRBV5-1 with TRBJ2-3; unclear D gene. The germline gives CDR1 SGHRS, CDR2 YFSETQ. The CDR3 has 13 residues. Deletions cut 4 bases from V and 3 bases from J, with 9 bases between. The chain's CDR3 is CASSRGRTDTQYF. The CDR3 bases are TGCGCCAGCAGCCGCGGACGGACAGATACGCAGTATTTT.

This chain links TRBV6-2 or TRBV6-3 with TRBJ1-1; D unresolved. Trimming left V 5 bases short and J 0 bases short, with 4 bases between. The germline V gene encodes CDR1 MNHEY and CDR2 SVGEGT. The CDR3 has 12 residues. The CDR3: CASSTVNTEAFF. CDR3 coding DNA: TGTGCCAGCAGTACAGTGAACACTGAAGCTTTCTTT.

This clonotype was found once. CDR3 sequence (DNA): TGTGCCAGCAGCGTAGCTGCGGCTAGCGGGAGGCCAGGGGAGCTGTTTTTT. Translating gives CASSVAAASGRPGELFF. V is TRBV9 and J is TRBJ2-2; 11 positions agree with TRBD2. The CDR3 totals 17 residues. The germline CDR1 and CDR2 sequences are SGDLS and YYNGEE. Germline trimming cut 0 bases from V and 8 bases from J; bases unmatched to any gene: 9.

This clonotype has just a few counts. It is unclear where the CDR3 begins or ends on the DNA, so no DNA is shown, and the CDR3 is as TCRdb lists it. This chain connects TRBV7-5 to TRBJ1-5. TRBV7-5 is a listed pseudogene. The CDR3 numbers 17 amino acids, ends counted. CDR3 amino acids: CISVPDEGVNSNQPQHF.

This CDR3 is CASSRPAGGETQYF. CDR3 DNA: TGTGCCAGCAGTCGCCCAGCGGGAGGAGAGACCCAGTACTTC. V is TRBV28 and J is TRBJ2-5, with TRBD2 matching 9 bases. In germline, CDR1 is MDHEN, CDR2 SYDVKM. Germline trimming cut 5 bases from V and 4 bases from J; bases unmatched to any gene: 5. The CDR3 consists of 14 residues.

The V and J genes are TRBV5-1 and TRBJ1-1; D might be TRBD1 (5 bases). The CDR3 sequence is 15 residues long. Germline V gene lookup returns CDR1 SGHRS and CDR2 YFSETQ. Deletions cut 0 bases from V and 5 bases from J, with 14 bases between. The CDR3 DNA is TGCGCCAGCAGCTTGGGAAGGGGAGGCAGGACTGAAGCTTTCTTT. It encodes CASSLGRGGRTEAFF. Combining the CDR3 with reference TRBV5-1 and TRBJ1-1 gives the whole variable domain KAGVTQTPRYLIKTRGQQVTLSCSPISGHRSVSWYQQTPGQGLQFLFEYFSETQRNKGNFPGRFSGRQFSNSRSEMNVSTLELGDSALYLCASSLGRGGRTEAFFGQGTRLTVV.

The rearrangement links TRBV25-1 to TRBJ1-5, with TRBD1 matching 7 bases. The ends lost 6 bases at V and 2 bases at J; junction bases unmatched: 4. The length of the CDR3 is 14 residues. CDR1 is MGHDK and CDR2 is SYGVNS in the germline V gene. As DNA, the CDR3 is TGTGCCAGCAGAGGAACAGGGGGCAATCAGCCCCAGCATTTT. Its protein product is CASRGTGGNQPQHF. The whole variable domain, filled in from reference TRBV25-1 and TRBJ1-5, reads EADIYQTPRYLVIGTGKKITLECSQTMGHDKMYWYQQDPGMELHLIHYSYGVNSTEKGDLSSESTVSRIRTEHFPLTLESARPSHTSQYLCASRGTGGNQPQHFGDGTRLSIL.

The J gene is TRBJ1-1, the V gene TRBV10-3; TRBD1 is a possible D gene (6 bases). Germline assignment: CDR1 ENHRY and CDR2 SYGVKD. V was clipped by 10 bases and J by 3 bases, with 12 bases between them. CDR3 length: 12 amino acids. CDR3 region: CATGQIDTEAFF. DNA of the CDR3: TGTGCCACCGGACAGATCGACACTGAAGCTTTCTTT.

V is TRBV4-2 and J is TRBJ1-5, with 9 bases fitting TRBD1. The V gene's germline CDR1 is LGHNA and CDR2 YNFKEQ. V lost 4 bases and J lost 3; bases outside the gene matches: 4. This CDR3 is 15 amino acids long. In nucleotides, the CDR3 is TGTGCCAGCAGCCGGACAGGGGAGGCCAATCAGCCCCAGCATTTT. It specifies CASSRTGEANQPQHF.

The J gene is TRBJ1-4, the V gene TRBV29-1; a possible D gene is TRBD1 (5 bases). V lost 5 bases to trimming and J lost 5 bases, with 9 bases between them. This CDR3 is built from 12 residues. Germline CDR1 is SQVTM and CDR2 is ANQGSEA. The CDR3 spells CSVMGGNEKLFF. The CDR3 bases are TGCAGCGTTATGGGGGGGAATGAAAAACTGTTTTTT.

This clonotype was observed a handful of times. The chain is built from TRBV2 and TRBJ2-5, with D unresolved. Looked up from germline, CDR1 is SNHLY and CDR2 is FYNNEI. This CDR3 contains 13 residues. Trimming took off 4 bases at V and 0 bases at J, with 6 bases between the two ends. CDR3: CASSVGYQETQYF. CDR3 DNA: TGTGCCAGCAGTGTTGGGTACCAAGAGACCCAGTACTTC.

The rearrangement uses TRBV2 and TRBJ1-1; no definite D call. Deletions cut 8 bases from V and 0 bases from J, with 19 bases between. The CDR3 contains 16 residues. CDR1 and CDR2 from the germline V gene are SNHLY and FYNNEI. The CDR3 loop is CASQIGIGDLNTEAFF. CDR3 DNA: TGTGCCAGCCAGATCGGTATCGGGGATTTGAACACTGAAGCTTTCTTT.

This clonotype was seen only once. The V gene is TRBV18, the J gene TRBJ1-2; D is perhaps TRBD1 (5 bases). Germline values: CDR1 KGHSH, CDR2 LQKENI. The V and J ends lost 0 bases and 14 bases respectively, with 16 bases between them. This CDR3 contains 13 residues. This CDR3 reads CASSPPGLSGKTF. The CDR3 nucleotides read TGTGCCAGCTCACCACCCGGATTGTCAGGGAAGACCTTC. Full variable domain (remainder filled in from reference TRBV18 and TRBJ1-2): NAGVMQNPRHLVRRRGQEARLRCSPMKGHSHVYWYRQLPEEGLKFMVYLQKENIIDESGMPKERFSAEFPKEGPSILRIQQVVRGDSAAYFCASSPPGLSGKTFGSGTRLTVV.

The genes are TRBV9 and TRBJ1-2, with D perhaps matching TRBD1 (5 bases). Germline V gene lookup returns CDR1 SGDLS and CDR2 YYNGEE. The CDR3 extends over 14 amino acids. V was pared by 4 bases and J by 8 bases, with 18 bases between. Here the CDR3 reads CASSSPGGARGYTF. The CDR3, as DNA: TGTGCCAGCAGCTCCCCCGGAGGGGCGCGGGGCTACACCTTC. The full variable domain, completed using reference TRBV9 and TRBJ1-2, is DSGVTQTPKHLITATGQRVTLRCSPRSGDLSVYWYQQSLDQGLQFLIQYYNGEERAKGNILERFSAQQFPDLHSELNLSSLELGDSALYFCASSSPGGARGYTFGSGTRLTVV.

The rearrangement uses TRBV6-2 or TRBV6-3 and TRBJ2-2; 7 positions agree with TRBD1. Germline-derived CDR1 and CDR2 are MNHEY and SVGEGT. This CDR3 region has 16 residues. Germline trimming cut 7 bases from V and 7 bases from J; bases unmatched to any gene: 15. The CDR3 loop reads CASIHRGPPSRGELFF. CDR3 coding DNA: TGTGCCAGCATTCACAGGGGACCCCCATCCCGCGGGGAGCTGTTTTTT.

This clonotype was recorded a few times. V and J are TRBV23-1 and TRBJ1-5, with D perhaps matching TRBD1 (5 bases). TRBV23-1 is designated an ORF whose function remains uncertain. The CDR3 is made up of 15 amino acids. V was pared by 4 bases and J by 7 bases, with 17 bases between. The CDR3 here is CASSLCLGGDQPQHF. CDR3 bases: TGCGCCAGCAGTCTGTGCTTGGGGGGGGACCAGCCCCAGCATTTT.

The sample holds a few counts of this clonotype. This rearrangement joins TRBV19 to TRBJ2-2; TRBD1 is a possible D gene (6 bases). The V and J ends lost 5 bases and 7 bases respectively, with 23 bases between them. CDR3 length equals 17 residues. Germline V lookup: CDR1 LNHDA, CDR2 SQIVND (reference sequence). CDR3 in amino acids: CASSVIRTDILIGELFF. The CDR3 bases are TGTGCCAGTAGTGTAATCAGGACAGATATCTTGATCGGGGAGCTGTTTTTT.

This chain links TRBV7-2 with TRBJ2-7; the D is unclear. V gave up 4 bases and J gave up 7 bases, with 14 bases separating them. In germline, CDR1 is SGHTA, CDR2 FQGNSA. The length of the CDR3 is 13 residues. CDR3 DNA: TGTGCCAGCAGCTCGAAGGTGGTAGGGGAGCAGTACTTC. Translating it yields CASSSKVVGEQYF.

The chain combines TRBV19 with TRBJ2-7; a possible D gene is TRBD1 (6 bases). Germline V gives CDR1 LNHDA, CDR2 SQIVND (reference sequence). V dropped 5 bases and J dropped 2 bases, with 7 bases sitting between them. The CDR3 extends over 12 amino acids. As DNA, the CDR3 is TGTGCCAGTAGTCCAGGGGCCTACGAGCAGTACTTC. It is translated as CASSPGAYEQYF. Supplemented by reference TRBV19 and TRBJ2-7, the full variable domain reads DGGITQSPKYLFRKEGQNVTLSCEQNLNHDAMYWYRQDPGQGLRLIYYSQIVNDFQKGDIAEGYSVSREKKESFPLTVTSAQKNPTAFYLCASSPGAYEQYFGPGTRLTVT.